The 27 T cell receptor beta chains presented below share a single source sample, sequenced in a study of blood T cells in healthy people across ages. The use of a sample-barcoded 5' primer and a J-beta primer mix characterized a second PCR of roughly 6 to 11 cycles. TCRdb re-called the 5' RACE reads through MiXCR, storing one row per CDR3 protein. The repertoire consists of about 1.8 million distinct CDR3 sequences, with about 50% occurring once and the leading ten covering approximately 2.1%. Material: blood. The receptor source for this set is a woman between 35 and 50 years old in good health.

The chain combines TRBV6-2 or TRBV6-3 with TRBJ1-5; D is possibly TRBD1 (6 bases). V was trimmed by 7 bases and J by 10 bases, leaving 20 bases between them. CDR3 size: 14 residues. The germline V gene has CDR1 MNHEY and CDR2 SVGEGT. CDR3 protein: CASKKGDGVFPQHF. DNA for the CDR3: TGTGCCAGCAAAAAGGGGGACGGGGTCTTTCCCCAGCATTTT.

V and J are TRBV28 and TRBJ2-7; 7 bases align to TRBD1. From germline, CDR1 is MDHEN and CDR2 SYDVKM. Losses at the gene ends were 5 bases for V and 0 bases for J; bases not matched to a gene: 7. The CDR3 extends over 15 amino acids. CDR3 region: CASSTRTGYSYEQYF. The CDR3 DNA reads TGTGCCAGCAGTACCCGGACAGGCTACTCCTACGAGCAGTACTTC.

The chain has TRBV29-1 and TRBJ1-5; 9 bases fit TRBD1. CDR3 length: 13 residues. After removal of 6 bases from V and 4 bases from J, the junction contained 4 bases not matched to a gene. Germline-derived CDR1 and CDR2 are SQVTM and ANQGSEA. The CDR3 spells CSVGQGRNQPQHF. The CDR3 region has the DNA TGCAGCGTCGGACAGGGGCGAAATCAGCCCCAGCATTTT.

The chain joins TRBV6-1 to TRBJ2-5; weak D call: TRBD1 (6 bases). Trimming removed 5 bases at V and 1 base at J, with 14 bases between. This CDR3 is 15 amino acids long. In germline, CDR1 is MNHNS, CDR2 SASEGT. CDR3 sequence reads: CASSLGPGVQETQYF. The CDR3 DNA reads as TGTGCCAGCAGTTTAGGCCCAGGGGTCCAAGAGACCCAGTACTTC.

This clonotype has only one observation. In nucleotides, the CDR3 is TGTGCCAGCAGCGATATGGAACTAGCGAGGAGGCCCAGTTCCTACAATGAGCAGTTCTTC. Translated: CASSDMELARRPSSYNEQFF. The chain has TRBV6-2 or TRBV6-3 and TRBJ2-1, with 7 bases aligning to TRBD2. V lost 6 bases, J lost 1 base, and 21 bases stayed unmatched. The germline V gene encodes CDR1 MNHEY and CDR2 SVGEGT. The CDR3 is 20 amino acids.

The chain recombines TRBV6-2 or TRBV6-3 with TRBJ2-1; D is possibly TRBD1 or TRBD2 (5 bases each). Trimming pared 6 bases from V and 3 bases from J, leaving 24 bases between. CDR3 length: 18 residues. Per the germline V gene, CDR1 is MNHEY and CDR2 is SVGEGT. Written as DNA, the CDR3 is TGTGCCAGCAGCTGGGACCCTACGAGGGCTAAGGGCTACAATGAGCAGTTCTTC. It translates to CASSWDPTRAKGYNEQFF.

The gene calls are TRBV5-6 and TRBJ2-7; 12 positions agree with TRBD1. Trimming at V came to 3 bases and at J to 0 bases, leaving 16 bases not matched to a gene. Germline CDR1 reads SGHDT; CDR2 reads YYEEEE. This CDR3 has 20 residues. The CDR3 here is CASSSIIPGQGARSSYEQYF. DNA of the CDR3: TGTGCCAGCAGCTCCATCATTCCGGGACAGGGGGCGCGGAGCTCCTACGAGCAGTACTTC.

The chain combines TRBV10-3 with TRBJ2-1, with TRBD2 matching over 7 bases. This CDR3 is built from 11 residues. CDR1 and CDR2 from the germline V gene are ENHRY and SYGVKD. The V segment lost 11 bases and the J segment 6 bases; nucleotides outside the gene matches: 4. CDR3 DNA sequence: TGTGCCCCCGGACTAGTCAATGAGCAGTTCTTC. It yields the protein CAPGLVNEQFF.

The CDR3 nucleotides are TGCAGTGCTCGGGACAGGGCAAATGGCTACACCTTC. Translation gives CSARDRANGYTF. J is TRBJ1-2 and V is TRBV20-1; TRBD1 matches at 9 bases. This CDR3 is 12 amino acids long. The V gene end was trimmed by 5 bases and the J gene end by 6 bases; junction bases not matched to a gene: 4. Per the germline V gene, CDR1 is DFQATT and CDR2 is SNEGSKA (reference sequence).

This clonotype has just a few counts. The V and J genes are TRBV2 and TRBJ2-1, with D perhaps given as TRBD1 or TRBD2 (5 bases each). CDR3 length: 13 amino acids. V lost 2 bases to trimming and J lost 8 bases, with 10 bases between them. Germline CDR1 is SNHLY and CDR2 is FYNNEI. This CDR3 is CASSETRDDEQFF. CDR3 coding DNA: TGTGCCAGCAGTGAAACCCGGGACGATGAGCAGTTCTTC.

This clonotype showed up just once. The chain employs TRBV6-5 and TRBJ1-6; D remains unclear. V lost 6 bases and J 8 bases, leaving 14 bases between the germline ends. Germline V lookup: CDR1 MNHEY, CDR2 SVGAGI. This CDR3 has 14 residues. CDR3 DNA sequence: TGTGCCAGCAGCCCCGGTGGGCCTTATTCACCCCTCCACTTT. This sequence encodes CASSPGGPYSPLHF.

The chain links TRBV2 to TRBJ1-2, with 7 nucleotides matching TRBD1. Germline trimming cut 8 bases from V and 2 bases from J; bases unmatched to any gene: 5. The CDR3 has 13 residues. Germline V gives CDR1 SNHLY, CDR2 FYNNEI. In nucleotides, the CDR3 is TGTGCCAGCTGGGAGGGGGCCAACTATGGCTACACCTTC. It encodes CASWEGANYGYTF.

This clonotype was counted only a few times. The rearrangement uses TRBV2 and TRBJ2-5; D is ambiguous. Germline-derived CDR1 and CDR2 are SNHLY and FYNNEI. The V end lost 5 bases, the J end lost 5 bases, and 12 bases lay between the germline ends. This CDR3 has 13 amino acids. This CDR3 reads CASSIGFAETQYF. The DNA of the CDR3 is TGTGCCAGCAGTATCGGGTTTGCGGAGACCCAGTACTTC. Based on the CDR3 plus reference TRBV2 and TRBJ2-5, the full variable domain is EPEVTQTPSHQVTQMGQEVILRCVPISNHLYFYWYRQILGQKVEFLVSFYNNEISEKSEIFDDQFSVERPDGSNFTLKIRSTKLEDSAMYFCASSIGFAETQYFGPGTRLLVL.

This chain joins TRBV28 and TRBJ2-5; 7 bases are shared with TRBD2. CDR3 size: 20 residues. Germline V lookup: CDR1 MDHEN, CDR2 SYDVKM. The V and J ends lost 1 base and 2 bases, in that order; junction bases with no gene match: 19. CDR3 residues: CASSLLMLGLAVTNQETQYF. In DNA form, the CDR3 reads TGTGCCAGCAGTTTATTGATGTTGGGGCTAGCGGTCACCAATCAAGAGACCCAGTACTTC.

This chain uses TRBV20-1 with TRBJ2-5; D may be TRBD2 (6 bases). V shed 0 bases and J shed 5 bases, with 16 bases lying between them. CDR3 length equals 15 residues. Germline V gene data show CDR1 as DFQATT and CDR2 as SNEGSKA (reference sequence). Here the CDR3 DNA reads TGCAGTGCTAGAGATCGATGGGGGGATTCGGAGACCCAGTACTTC. Translated: CSARDRWGDSETQYF.

This clonotype came up a few times. The chain is built from TRBV7-9 and TRBJ2-7, with TRBD1 matching over 11 bases. The end of the DNA fits TRBJ2-5 better, so the J call may be wrong. This CDR3 spans 18 amino acids. Germline-derived CDR1 and CDR2 are SEHNR and FQNEAQ (reference sequence). CDR3 DNA sequence: TGTGCCAGCAGCTTATCCCGGGACAGGGGGACTCGAAGGGAGACCCAGTACTTC. Protein: CASSLSRDRGTRRETQYF.

This clonotype has a handful of counts. This chain uses TRBV12-3 or TRBV12-4 with TRBJ2-1; 7 nucleotides agree with TRBD2. The CDR3 runs 15 residues. V was clipped by 6 bases and J by 0 bases; unmatched bases: 5. CDR3 nucleotides: TGTGCCAGCAGGAAAGCGGGGAGCTCCTACAATGAGCAGTTCTTC. It is translated as CASRKAGSSYNEQFF.

The chain links TRBV25-1 to TRBJ2-7; the D is unclear. The J call is doubtful: the DNA matches TRBJ2-5 better. The CDR3 runs 14 residues. CDR1 is MGHDK and CDR2 is SYGVNS in the germline V gene. The CDR3 DNA follows: TGTGCCAGCAGTGAGCCACAGTTACAAGAGACCCAGTACTTC. Protein sequence: CASSEPQLQETQYF.

The gene calls are TRBV28 and TRBJ2-5, with 14 bases lining up with TRBD2. Near its end, the DNA agrees better with TRBJ2-7, so the J call may be wrong. Germline V gene sequence: CDR1 MDHEN, CDR2 SYDVKM. The CDR3 length is 16 residues. The CDR3 sequence: CASSFRPGLAGDEQYF. The CDR3 nucleotides read TGTGCCAGCAGCTTCAGACCGGGACTAGCGGGGGACGAGCAGTACTTC.

This clonotype was seen a handful of times. This sequence joins TRBV20-1 and TRBJ2-5; 7 bases are a match to TRBD1. There are 13 residues in the CDR3. J gave up 4 bases and V 5 bases, and 7 bases lay outside the gene matches. Germline V CDR1 and CDR2: DFQATT, SNEGSKA (reference sequence). The CDR3: CSALRQGRETQYF. The DNA for the CDR3 is TGCAGTGCTTTAAGACAGGGTCGAGAGACCCAGTACTTC.

The chain is built from TRBV5-1 and TRBJ2-2; D uncertain. This CDR3 region has 15 residues. Trimming pared 5 bases from V and 0 bases from J, leaving 11 bases between. Germline CDR1 and CDR2: SGHRS and YFSETQ. CDR3 sequence (DNA): TGCGCCAGCAGGTCGTCGGGTTCGAACACCGGGGAGCTGTTTTTT. Translated, it gives CASRSSGSNTGELFF.

The chain employs TRBV11-2 and TRBJ2-5; TRBD2 matches 7 bases. This CDR3 comprises 15 residues. Germline loops: CDR1 SGHAT, CDR2 FQNNGV. V dropped 6 bases and J dropped 1; count of bases not matched to a gene: 8. CDR3 nucleotides: TGTGCCAGCAGTACAGGTGGGGGGGTCCAAGAGACCCAGTACTTC. This sequence encodes CASSTGGGVQETQYF.

CDR3 DNA: TGCGCCAGCAGCTGGGGCGATAGGGACAGGGACGAGCAGTACTTC. Translation: CASSWGDRDRDEQYF. The J gene is TRBJ2-7, the V gene TRBV5-1; 9 nucleotides agree with TRBD1. The CDR3 length is 15 residues. Unmatched junction bases numbered 9, after V lost 3 bases and J lost 5 bases. Germline CDR1 reads SGHRS; CDR2 reads YFSETQ.

There are a few counts of this clonotype. The chain uses TRBV6-5 and TRBJ2-5; a possible D gene is TRBD2 (5 bases). Trimming took 5 bases from V and 5 from J, leaving 9 bases between them. This CDR3 has 12 amino acids. Germline V gives CDR1 MNHEY, CDR2 SVGAGI. CDR3 sequence (DNA): TGTGCCAGCAGTCAAAGGAGGGAGACCCAGTACTTC. Its translation: CASSQRRETQYF.

J is TRBJ2-6 and V is TRBV7-2, with 13 bases matching TRBD2. Per germline, CDR1 SGHTA and CDR2 FQGNSA. CDR3 length equals 18 residues. V shed 5 bases, J shed 4 bases, and the junction held 8 bases outside the gene matches. CDR3: CASSDRLAGGAGANVLTF. For the CDR3, the DNA is TGTGCCAGCAGCGACCGACTAGCGGGGGGCGCAGGGGCCAACGTCCTGACTTTC.

This rearrangement joins TRBV10-3 to TRBJ1-2; 8 nucleotides line up with TRBD1. The CDR3 totals 14 residues. With 6 bases clipped from V and 0 bases from J, the junction kept 3 bases outside the gene matches. Germline CDR1 reads ENHRY; CDR2 reads SYGVKD. CDR3 in DNA: TGTGCCATCAGGGGACAGGTGGCTAACTATGGCTACACCTTC. Its translation: CAIRGQVANYGYTF.

The J gene is TRBJ2-1, the V gene TRBV4-3; 7 positions match TRBD2. This CDR3 comprises 15 residues. V lost 6 bases and J lost 4; bases outside the gene matches: 9. Germline CDR1 and CDR2: LGHNA and YSLEER. DNA of the CDR3: TGCGCCAGCAGTCATGGTCCTAGCGGTTACAATGAGCAGTTCTTC. Its protein product is CASSHGPSGYNEQFF.